The source of this TCR beta chain is a study of blood T cell repertoires in COVID-19. Across the study: Sources were T cells, B-cell-depleted T cells, or PBMCs; the material itself was cDNA or gDNA.

The study recruited people aged roughly 18 to 89 years across approximately 23 US areas. Cohorts were based on clinical histories the participants reported. Either two negative PCRs, clearance, or symptom resolution qualified Cohort 3 donors as recovered. Points on this clone: The sample carries other DNA sequences with the same CDR3.

Assay used: immunoSEQ multiplex PCR; TCRdb lists only in-frame clones, some missing. The data contain a few hundred thousand clones, roughly 86% of them singletons. CDR1 and CDR2 from the germline V gene are SGHRS and YFSETQ. V lost 0 bases, J lost 4 bases, and 4 bases stayed unmatched. The CDR3 is made up of 15 amino acids. The TCR sequence derives from a woman aged 45-65 years who had recovered from COVID-19. Sequencing was performed on PBMCs or T cells enriched from blood (not recorded which). The J gene is TRBJ2-1, the V gene TRBV5-1; 7 nucleotides match TRBD2. The CDR3 bases are TGCGCCAGCAGCTTGGCGCCTAGCGGTTACAATGAGCAGTTCTTC. This codes for CASSLAPSGYNEQFF.